The 22 T cell receptor beta chains given below trace back to one sample, sequenced in a study of blood T cell repertoires in COVID-19 (TCRdb year 2020). Library generation was performed with the immunoSEQ multiplex PCR assay. The table comes from immuneACCESS by way of TCRdb, which keeps in-frame sequences with V and J called. Part of the clones is missing from these tables; in studies checked, under half for an unresolved V gene and the rest for unknown reasons. This sample comprises 35,000 to 45,000 clones, more than 75% of them detected only once. The top ten constitute approximately 7.7% of the sample. Sample: peripheral blood. The receptors shown here come from a man in his sixties or seventies with active or convalescent COVID-19.

The chain combines TRBV6-5 with TRBJ1-3; D remains unclear. The V gene's germline CDR1 is MNHEY and CDR2 SVGAGI. The CDR3 consists of 14 residues. Trimming took 6 bases from V and 0 from J, leaving 9 bases between them. The CDR3 nucleotides read TGTGCCAGCAGCCAACATTACTCTGGAAACACCATATATTTT. It translates to CASSQHYSGNTIYF.

The chain links TRBV3-1 (or the pseudogene TRBV3-2) to TRBJ2-1, with 15 nucleotides matching TRBD2. This CDR3 region has 18 residues. The germline V gene has CDR1 LGHDT and CDR2 YNNKEL (reference sequence). V gave up 4 bases and J gave up 0 bases; unmatched junction bases: 4. In DNA, the CDR3 is TGTGCCAGCAGCCGTGGACTAGCGGGGGGGAGCTCCTACAATGAGCAGTTCTTC. It specifies CASSRGLAGGSSYNEQFF.

V and J are TRBV24-1 and TRBJ2-5; D may be TRBD2 (5 bases). In germline, CDR1 is KGHDR, CDR2 SFDVKD. V was shortened by 1 base and J by 9 bases, with 20 bases between the two germline ends. The CDR3 contains 16 residues. This chain's CDR3 is CATSDFRDGEVGAQYF. DNA for the CDR3: TGTGCCACCAGTGATTTTAGGGATGGTGAGGTGGGAGCCCAGTACTTC.

The rearrangement joins TRBV6-5 to TRBJ2-6; D gene unclear. The CDR3 has 12 amino acids. Germline V gene data show CDR1 as MNHEY and CDR2 as SVGAGI. V gave up 6 bases and J gave up 4 bases, with 4 bases separating them. The CDR3 spells CASRSGANVLTF. CDR3 bases: TGTGCCAGCAGATCGGGGGCCAACGTCCTGACTTTC.

This chain joins TRBV5-1 and TRBJ2-2; D call uncertain. Trimming took off 0 bases at V and 4 bases at J, with 4 bases between the two ends. The CDR3 loop spans 13 amino acids. Looked up from germline, CDR1 is SGHRS and CDR2 is YFSETQ. CDR3 DNA: TGCGCCAGCAGCTTGGCGGTCACCGGGGAGCTGTTTTTT. Translation gives CASSLAVTGELFF.

The chain employs TRBV6-2 or TRBV6-3 and TRBJ2-7, with D perhaps TRBD1 (5 bases). Germline CDR1 MNHEY, CDR2 SVGEGT. The CDR3 runs to 15 residues. V dropped 0 bases and J dropped 4 bases, with 13 bases sitting between them. CDR3 in amino acids: CASSYSSGMSYEQYF. In nucleotides, the CDR3 is TGTGCCAGCAGTTACTCCTCAGGGATGAGTTACGAGCAGTACTTC.

For the CDR3, the DNA is TGTGCCAGCAGCGCGGGACAGGCTGGAAACACCATATATTTT. Translating it yields CASSAGQAGNTIYF. The chain combines TRBV7-3 with TRBJ1-3, with 8 bases that match TRBD1. This CDR3 is built from 14 residues. Germline V gene sequence: CDR1 SGHTA, CDR2 FQGTGA. Unmatched junction bases numbered 2, after V lost 5 bases and J lost 2 bases.

The chain uses TRBV5-4 and TRBJ1-2; 7 bases match TRBD1. The germline gives CDR1 SGHNT, CDR2 YYREEE (reference sequence). This CDR3 spans 13 amino acids. The V and J ends lost 2 bases and 8 bases, in that order; junction bases with no gene match: 6. The CDR3 region has the DNA TGTGCCAGCAGCTTTGACAGGGACCGGGGCTACACCTTC. This encodes CASSFDRDRGYTF.

The CDR3 DNA reads as TGTGCCAGCAGCTTAGGGGAGAGCGACACTGAAGCTTTCTTT. Protein sequence: CASSLGESDTEAFF. This chain links TRBV7-8 with TRBJ1-1; D unclear. The CDR3 extends over 14 amino acids. V gave up 1 base and J gave up 3 bases, with 9 bases separating them. CDR1 SGHVS and CDR2 FQNEAQ come from the germline V gene.

This chain links TRBV28 with TRBJ2-5, with 9 bases aligning to TRBD1. Trimming took 4 bases from V and 5 from J; bases not matched to a gene: 2. This CDR3 comprises 13 residues. Germline CDR1 is MDHEN and CDR2 is SYDVKM. The CDR3 spells CASSSGQGETQYF. The DNA for the CDR3 is TGTGCCAGCAGTTCCGGACAGGGGGAGACCCAGTACTTC.

The chain links TRBV30 to TRBJ1-3, with 11 bases lining up with TRBD1. CDR3 length: 16 residues. Looked up from germline, CDR1 is GTSNPN and CDR2 is SVGIG (reference sequence). The ends lost 3 bases at V and 4 bases at J; junction bases unmatched: 8. Written as DNA, the CDR3 is TGTGCCTGGAGCAGGACAGGGGGCTTAGTCGGAAACACCATATATTTT. This codes for CAWSRTGGLVGNTIYF.

This clone was recorded a few times. V gene TRBV7-9 combines with J gene TRBJ2-2; TRBD1 matches at 8 bases. This CDR3 is built from 15 residues. The V and J ends lost 1 base and 4 bases, in that order; junction bases with no gene match: 2. Per germline, CDR1 SEHNR and CDR2 FQNEAQ (reference sequence). The CDR3, as DNA: TGTGCCAGCAGCTTAGGGACAGGGCCCACCGGGGAGCTGTTTTTT. The encoded protein is CASSLGTGPTGELFF.

This clone was detected a few times. The chain has TRBV11-3 and TRBJ2-2; no clear D gene. CDR1 and CDR2 (germline): SGHNT, YENEEA. This CDR3 is built from 13 residues. V shed 5 bases and J shed 5 bases, with 9 bases lying between them. The CDR3 loop reads CASSPDGTGELFF. The CDR3 nucleotides read TGTGCCAGCAGCCCCGACGGGACCGGGGAGCTGTTTTTT.

V is TRBV2 and J is TRBJ1-5; D is unresolved. The V gene's germline CDR1 is SNHLY and CDR2 FYNNEI. This CDR3 spans 14 amino acids. Trimming pared 1 base from V and 3 bases from J, leaving 7 bases between. This chain's CDR3 is CASSEGRANQPQHF. CDR3 DNA sequence: TGTGCCAGCAGTGAAGGGCGGGCCAATCAGCCCCAGCATTTT.

The V call is TRBV3-1 (or the pseudogene TRBV3-2), the J call TRBJ1-2; the match to TRBD1 covers 8 bases. The CDR3 covers 15 residues. V lost 4 bases to trimming and J lost 1 base; unmatched junction nucleotides: 5. CDR1 and CDR2 from the germline V gene are LGHDT and YNNKEL (reference sequence). The CDR3 region is CASSRNRGSNYGYTF. For the CDR3, the DNA is TGTGCCAGCAGCCGGAACAGGGGGAGTAACTATGGCTACACCTTC.

The chain has TRBV7-2 and TRBJ2-3; 8 nucleotides agree with TRBD2. CDR3 length: 15 residues. V was pared by 6 bases and J by 5 bases, with 10 bases of the junction left unmatched. CDR1 SGHTA and CDR2 FQGNSA come from the germline V gene. This CDR3 is CASRPSGGHRDTQYF. DNA of the CDR3: TGTGCCAGCAGACCCAGCGGGGGCCACAGAGATACGCAGTATTTT.

V and J are TRBV5-1 and TRBJ2-2; maybe TRBD2 (5 bases). Trimming cost V 7 bases and J 8 bases, with 18 bases left between them. Germline assignment: CDR1 SGHRS and CDR2 YFSETQ. The CDR3 totals 14 residues. This CDR3 is CASSPETTDGELFF. CDR3 sequence (DNA): TGCGCCAGCTCCCCGGAGACTACCGATGGGGAGCTGTTTTTT. The entire variable domain, with the rest obtained from reference TRBV5-1 and TRBJ2-2, is as follows: KAGVTQTPRYLIKTRGQQVTLSCSPISGHRSVSWYQQTPGQGLQFLFEYFSETQRNKGNFPGRFSGRQFSNSRSEMNVSTLELGDSALYLCASSPETTDGELFFGEGSRLTVL.

The chain carries TRBV7-3 and TRBJ2-7; TRBD1 might be the D (6 bases). The CDR3 sequence is 14 residues long. The germline V gene has CDR1 SGHTA and CDR2 FQGTGA. Trimming stripped 5 bases from V and 6 bases from J, with 17 bases between. The CDR3, as DNA: TGTGCCAGCAGCGAAGATACAGGGTCTGGCGAGCAGTACTTC. Its protein product is CASSEDTGSGEQYF.

The rearrangement uses TRBV14 and TRBJ2-7, with a possible D match to TRBD1 (5 bases). Germline CDR1 and CDR2: SGHDN and FVKESK. The V and J ends lost 4 bases and 3 bases respectively, with 10 bases between them. The CDR3 extends over 13 amino acids. CDR3 in DNA: TGTGCCAGCAGCCTTATCGACAGCTACGAGCAGTACTTC. This encodes CASSLIDSYEQYF.

The chain couples TRBV7-2 to TRBJ2-1, with TRBD2 identical over 8 bases. The CDR3 contains 16 residues. With V trimmed by 1 base and J by 9 bases, 11 bases remained unmatched. The germline gives CDR1 SGHTA, CDR2 FQGNSA. The CDR3 loop reads CASSLVPGGPKSEQFF. For the CDR3, the DNA is TGTGCCAGCAGCTTAGTCCCGGGGGGGCCGAAAAGTGAGCAGTTCTTC.

The chain has TRBV29-1 and TRBJ1-3; 7 bases are a match to TRBD1. Trimming took 3 bases from V and 5 from J; bases not matched to a gene: 4. CDR3 length equals 13 residues. CDR1 is SQVTM, CDR2 ANQGSEA, per germline. The CDR3 protein is CSVDAGGRNTIYF. CDR3 DNA: TGCAGCGTTGACGCAGGGGGAAGAAACACCATATATTTT.

V gene TRBV19 combines with J gene TRBJ1-5, with D tentatively TRBD1 (5 bases). Germline loops: CDR1 LNHDA, CDR2 SQIVND (reference sequence). The CDR3 has 13 amino acids. Between the trimmed V and J ends, which lost 5 bases and 7 bases, there was a span of 12 bases. The CDR3 DNA sequence: TGTGCCAGTAGTGGGGGGGTAGGGCAGCCCCAGCATTTT. Amino acids: CASSGGVGQPQHF.